This T cell receptor (beta chain) was profiled in a study of Ad26.COV2.S vaccination and SARS-CoV-2 variants (dated by TCRdb to the early 2020s). Regarding the study in general: TCRbeta repertoire sequencing was used to assess the specificity and breadth of SARS-CoV-2-reactive T cell receptors after Ad26.COV2.S vaccination. The TCR-sequenced set comprised approximately 32 samples: around 20 Ad26.COV2.S vaccine recipients, 5 placebo recipients and 8 SARS-CoV-2 convalescent individuals.

This clone was counted a single time. The specificity of this receptor is unknown. No base quality information exists; no much larger clone differs at one position. The immunoSEQ Assay was used to sequence TCRbeta CDR3 regions. After extraction, genomic DNA underwent amplification by bias-controlled multiplex PCR, followed by high-throughput sequencing. The study's own analysis went as follows. To quantify the absolute abundance of every unique TCRbeta CDR3 region, sequences were collapsed and filtered. T cell fraction was estimated by normalizing TCRbeta template counts to usable DNA, which was measured by amplifying reference genes present in all nucleated cells. Repertoire TCRs were annotated as SARS-CoV-2-specific by exact matching of V gene, CDR3 amino acid sequence and J gene to a known reactive TCR set. The reference SARS-CoV-2 TCR set was derived from MIRA and filtered for enrichment in COVID-19-positive ImmuneCODE repertoires, a step that removed public or cross-reactive TCRs. Drawing on the MIRA antigens, annotated TCRs were analysed further at the level of specific ORF or position within ORF. Breadth was defined as annotated unique rearrangements over total unique productive rearrangements; depth was the summed frequency of those rearrangements. TCR breadth was compared between groups using two-sided Wilcoxon rank-sum tests. TCRdb provides this immuneACCESS table in a form limited to in-frame rearrangements. Some clones are lacking; in checked studies, under half of them reflect an unresolved V gene, and why the rest are absent is not known. The D gene and trimming were derived from the DNA, and the V and J assignments and clone size from that table. For this sample there are around 370,000 clones; about 91% appear just once. Under 5% of the sample lies in the top ten.

General findings and caveats noted by the study authors: Vaccine and placebo recipients had comparable non-spike TCR breadth, which fits with the vaccine containing only spike. Higher spike-specific TCR breadth was observed in Ad26.COV2.S recipients than in placebo recipients (P = 0.0014). It was noted by the authors that total T cell responses may have been underestimated by the TCR breadth and depth analyses. After vaccination, spike-specific CD8+ and CD4+ T cell responses were reported to show substantial breadth.

The label giving this sample's time point can be read as: individuals recovered from natural SARS-CoV-2 infection. As encoded in the germline V gene, CDR1 is MNHEY while CDR2 is SVGEGT. The CDR3 goes from the cysteine to the phenylalanine over 15 residues. Only CDR3 DNA remains: 45 bases, in frame from the first base. Clipping removes 6 bases from V and 10 bases from J, with 12 as the unmatched junction base count. This sequence was found in a human donor who had recovered from COVID-19. The V gene is TRBV6-2 or TRBV6-3 and the J gene is TRBJ1-6; TRBD1 fits 7 bases in the junction. The input for sequencing was peripheral blood, taken after recovery from COVID-19. The CDR3 in this case is CASSPTGEGNSPLHF. The sequence in DNA is TGTGCCAGCAGCCCTACAGGGGAGGGAAACTCACCCCTCCACTTT.